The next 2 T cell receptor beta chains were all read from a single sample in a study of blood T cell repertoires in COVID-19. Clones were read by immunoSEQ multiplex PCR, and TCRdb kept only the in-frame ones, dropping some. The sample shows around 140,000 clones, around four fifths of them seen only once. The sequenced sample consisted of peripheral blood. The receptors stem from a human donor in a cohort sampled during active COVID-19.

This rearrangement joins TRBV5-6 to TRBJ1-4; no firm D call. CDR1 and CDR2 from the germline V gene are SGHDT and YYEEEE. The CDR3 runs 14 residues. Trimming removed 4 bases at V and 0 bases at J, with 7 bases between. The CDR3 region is CASSLVATNEKLFF. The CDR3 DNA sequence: TGTGCCAGCAGCCTAGTTGCAACTAATGAAAAACTGTTTTTT.

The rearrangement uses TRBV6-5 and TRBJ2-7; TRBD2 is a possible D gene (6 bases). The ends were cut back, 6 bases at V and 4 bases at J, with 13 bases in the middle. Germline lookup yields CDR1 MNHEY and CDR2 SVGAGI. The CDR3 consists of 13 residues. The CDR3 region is CASRIGGRYEQYV. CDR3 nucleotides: TGTGCCAGCAGAATCGGGGGACGGTACGAGCAGTACGTC.